The clone carrying this T cell receptor beta chain has only one observation. Its antigen remains unknown. Some clones are missing from TCRdb's copy, which holds only in-frame ones; the method was immunoSEQ multiplex PCR. The repertoire holds 200,000 or so clones, with 65% to 80% as singletons. This sample stems from a study of cytotoxic CD8 clonotypes in ibrutinib-treated CLL. Study-level background: There were 10 to 11 relapsed/refractory patients and more than 14 treatment-naive patients, and under 18 were IGHV unmutated. Among the samples, the mean was roughly 260,000 productive templates and over 90,000 productive rearrangements. Notes on the study in general: Against age-matched healthy donors, baseline clonality ran higher and tracked circulating CD8+ T-cell counts. Ibrutinib response saw clonality rise, and progression saw it return toward baseline.

From germline, CDR1 is SGHNT and CDR2 YYREEE (reference sequence). The length of the CDR3 is 15 residues. V lost 2 bases, J lost 7 bases, and 15 bases lay in between. The chain combines TRBV5-4 with TRBJ1-4; a possible D gene is TRBD1 (5 bases). This sequence was found in a human donor with chronic lymphocytic leukemia. Source: PBMCs, taken after 12 months of ibrutinib treatment. The CDR3 DNA is TGTGCCAGCAGCTTAGGAGGGACTAACCGTGAAAAACTGTTTTTT. Its translation is CASSLGGTNREKLFF.